This TCR beta chain was profiled in a study of blood T cell repertoires in COVID-19. Study summary: Collection of acute and convalescent COVID-19 samples took place in the United States, Italy and Spain.

This clone was picked up one time. The CDR3 runs to 15 residues. Trimming pared 5 bases from V and 8 bases from J, leaving 21 bases between. Germline V gives CDR1 SGHAT, CDR2 FQDESV (reference sequence). In the source study's methods: Using reference gene primer amplification, nucleated cell counts were estimated. This table comes from immunoSEQ multiplex PCR, and its TCRdb copy is limited to in-frame clones, with some not included. V, J and clone size are those of that table, while D and trimming were read from the DNA. The table lists around 250,000 clones, about four fifths of them singletons. The clonotype was recovered from a woman younger than 30 with acute or convalescent COVID-19. This chain connects TRBV11-1 to TRBJ1-2; perhaps TRBD1 as D (5 bases). The sequenced material came from peripheral blood. CDR3 DNA: TGTGCCAGCAGCCTCGGGGGGGTCCCTACTTACGGCTACACCTTC. It encodes CASSLGGVPTYGYTF.